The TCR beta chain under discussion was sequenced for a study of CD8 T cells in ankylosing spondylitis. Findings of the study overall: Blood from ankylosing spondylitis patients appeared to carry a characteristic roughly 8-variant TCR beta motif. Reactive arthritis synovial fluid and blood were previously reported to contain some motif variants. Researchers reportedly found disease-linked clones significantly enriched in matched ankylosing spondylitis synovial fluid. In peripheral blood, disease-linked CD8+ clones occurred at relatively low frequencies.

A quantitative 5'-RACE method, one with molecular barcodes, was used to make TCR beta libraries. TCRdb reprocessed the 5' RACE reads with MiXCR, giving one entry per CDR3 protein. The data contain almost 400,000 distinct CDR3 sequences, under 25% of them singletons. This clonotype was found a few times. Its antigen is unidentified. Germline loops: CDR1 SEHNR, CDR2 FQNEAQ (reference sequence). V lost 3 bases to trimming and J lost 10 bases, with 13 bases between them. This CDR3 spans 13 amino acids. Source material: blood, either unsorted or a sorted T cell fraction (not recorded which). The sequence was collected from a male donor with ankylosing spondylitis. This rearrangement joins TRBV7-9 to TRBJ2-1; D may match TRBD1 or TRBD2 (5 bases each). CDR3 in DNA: TGTGCCAGCAGCTTGGGGACGACGGGAGAGCAGTTCTTC. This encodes CASSLGTTGEQFF.